A single sample gave rise to the 2 T cell receptor beta chains below, sequenced in a study of CD8+CD57+ T cells in acquired aplastic anemia. Genomic DNA, the template, was used for profiling of the TCR beta VDJ and CDR3. TCRdb analysed the reads with MiXCR anew, one entry per CDR3 protein. Of a few hundred thousand distinct CDR3 sequences in the sample, under 65% are singletons; the top ten hold less than 30%. The source material was sorted CD4+, CD8+, or CD8+CD57+ T cells (not recorded which) from PBMCs. The receptor set was obtained from a human donor in good health.

This chain connects TRBV20-1 to TRBJ1-1; no clear D. The CDR3 runs to 15 residues. Germline lookup yields CDR1 DFQATT and CDR2 SNEGSKA (reference sequence). V shed 1 base and J shed 0 bases, with 12 bases lying between them. This CDR3 is CSARVSGFMNTEAFF. For the CDR3, the DNA is TGCAGTGCTAGAGTCTCGGGTTTCATGAACACTGAAGCTTTCTTT.

V gene TRBV5-4 combines with J gene TRBJ2-5; TRBD2 might be the D (5 bases). V was shortened by 4 bases and J by 2 bases, with 12 bases between the two germline ends. The V gene's germline CDR1 is SGHNT and CDR2 YYREEE (reference sequence). The CDR3 runs 14 residues. The CDR3 DNA reads as TGTGCCAGCAGCCCCGGACTGGCTCAAGAGACCCAGTACTTC. Its translation: CASSPGLAQETQYF.